This passage covers 6 T cell receptor beta chains from one sample sequenced in a study of blood T cell repertoires in COVID-19. Sequencing was performed with immunoSEQ multiplex PCR; in TCRdb, only in-frame clones are kept and a portion is missing. Of roughly 480,000 clones in the sample, 85% to 90% were seen once. Sequencing used peripheral blood. Every receptor here comes from a man younger than 35 with COVID-19, enrolled during active disease.

The gene calls are TRBV3-1 (or the pseudogene TRBV3-2) and TRBJ2-7, with TRBD2 as a possible D gene (5 bases). The CDR3 has 13 amino acids. The germline V gene encodes CDR1 LGHDT and CDR2 YNNKEL (reference sequence). V was trimmed by 4 bases and J by 0 bases, leaving 7 bases between them. The CDR3 coding sequence is TGTGCCAGCAGCCTAGGACTCTCCTACGAGCAGTACTTC. As protein: CASSLGLSYEQYF.

The chain carries TRBV7-6 and TRBJ2-1, with D tentatively TRBD1 (5 bases). The V and J ends lost 1 base and 0 bases respectively, with 22 bases between them. From germline, CDR1 is SGHVS and CDR2 FNYEAQ. The CDR3 sequence is 20 residues long. The CDR3 nucleotides read TGTGCCAGCAGCTTAGGGGCGACGTTTTACCAGGGTGTCTCCTACAATGAGCAGTTCTTC. Its protein product is CASSLGATFYQGVSYNEQFF.

CDR3 in DNA: TGTGCCAGCAGCTCTCAGGGGTTCGGTGAAGCTTTCTTT. Encoded protein: CASSSQGFGEAFF. The chain uses TRBV7-9 and TRBJ1-1; tentative D call: TRBD1 (6 bases). This CDR3 has 13 residues. Per germline, CDR1 SEHNR and CDR2 FQNEAQ (reference sequence). With 4 bases removed from V and 7 bases from J, the gap between germline ends came to 13 bases.

This sequence joins TRBV5-1 and TRBJ2-6; no firm D call. This CDR3 spans 19 amino acids. CDR1 and CDR2 (germline): SGHRS, YFSETQ. The V gene lost 0 bases and the J gene lost 1 base, with 17 bases spanning the gap. CDR3 nucleotides: TGCGCCAGCAGCTTGGTGTGGAGACCGGCTCTGTCTGGGGCCAACGTCCTGACTTTC. The encoded protein is CASSLVWRPALSGANVLTF.

The chain combines TRBV10-3 with TRBJ2-5, with TRBD2 matching over 8 bases. V lost 5 bases to trimming and J lost 2 bases; unmatched junction nucleotides: 4. CDR1 is ENHRY and CDR2 is SYGVKD in the germline V gene. There are 14 residues in the CDR3. The CDR3 is CAISPRGGQETQYF. As DNA, the CDR3 is TGTGCCATCAGTCCCCGGGGGGGGCAAGAGACCCAGTACTTC.

The chain recombines TRBV10-3 with TRBJ2-3; 7 bases agree with TRBD1. Germline V lookup: CDR1 ENHRY, CDR2 SYGVKD. Trimming took 3 bases from V and 2 from J; bases not matched to a gene: 8. The CDR3 consists of 16 residues. The CDR3 DNA reads as TGTGCCATCAGTGACCCCACGGGACAGATCACAGATACGCAGTATTTT. Protein: CAISDPTGQITDTQYF.